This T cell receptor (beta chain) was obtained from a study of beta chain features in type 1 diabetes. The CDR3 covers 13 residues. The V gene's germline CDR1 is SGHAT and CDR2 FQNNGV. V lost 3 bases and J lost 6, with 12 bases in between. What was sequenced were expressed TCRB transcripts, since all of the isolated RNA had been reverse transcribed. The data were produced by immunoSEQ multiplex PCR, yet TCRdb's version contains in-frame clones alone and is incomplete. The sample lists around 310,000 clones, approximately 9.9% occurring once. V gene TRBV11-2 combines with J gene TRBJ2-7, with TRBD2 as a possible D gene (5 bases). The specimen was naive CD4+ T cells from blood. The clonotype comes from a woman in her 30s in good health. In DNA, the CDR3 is TGTGCCAGCAGCTTTACGTTGGAGGCCGAGCAGTACTTC. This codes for CASSFTLEAEQYF.